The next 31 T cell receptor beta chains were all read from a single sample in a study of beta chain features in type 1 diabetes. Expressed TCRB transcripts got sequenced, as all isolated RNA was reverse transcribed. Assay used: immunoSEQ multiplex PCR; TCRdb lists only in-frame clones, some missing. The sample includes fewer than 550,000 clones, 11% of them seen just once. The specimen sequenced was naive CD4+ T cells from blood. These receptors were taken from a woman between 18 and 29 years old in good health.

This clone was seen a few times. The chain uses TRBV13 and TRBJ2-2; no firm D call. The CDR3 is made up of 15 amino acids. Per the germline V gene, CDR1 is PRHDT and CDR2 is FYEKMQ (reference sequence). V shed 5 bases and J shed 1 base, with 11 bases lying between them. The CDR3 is CASSVSWENTGELFF. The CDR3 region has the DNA TGTGCCAGCAGCGTTTCGTGGGAGAACACCGGGGAGCTGTTTTTT.

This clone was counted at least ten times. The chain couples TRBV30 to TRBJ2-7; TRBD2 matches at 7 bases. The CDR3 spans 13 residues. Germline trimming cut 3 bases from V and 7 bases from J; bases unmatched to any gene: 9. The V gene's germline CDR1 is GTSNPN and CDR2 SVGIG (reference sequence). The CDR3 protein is CAWSLRGIGEQYF. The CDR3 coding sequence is TGTGCCTGGAGCTTGCGGGGGATAGGAGAGCAGTACTTC.

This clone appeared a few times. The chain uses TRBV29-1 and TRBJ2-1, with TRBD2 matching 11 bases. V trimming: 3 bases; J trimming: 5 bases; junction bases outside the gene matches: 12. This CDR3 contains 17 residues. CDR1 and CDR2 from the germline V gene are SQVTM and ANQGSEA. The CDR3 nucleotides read TGCAGCGTTGACGGTCAGCCGGGACTAGCGGTAAACAATGAGCAGTTCTTC. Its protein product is CSVDGQPGLAVNNEQFF.

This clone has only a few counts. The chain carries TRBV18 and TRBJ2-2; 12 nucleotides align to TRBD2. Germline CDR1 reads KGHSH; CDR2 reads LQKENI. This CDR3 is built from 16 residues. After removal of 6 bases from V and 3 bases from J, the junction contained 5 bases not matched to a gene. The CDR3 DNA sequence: TGTGCCAGCTCGCTCAGACTAGCGGGAGACACCGGGGAGCTGTTTTTT. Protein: CASSLRLAGDTGELFF.

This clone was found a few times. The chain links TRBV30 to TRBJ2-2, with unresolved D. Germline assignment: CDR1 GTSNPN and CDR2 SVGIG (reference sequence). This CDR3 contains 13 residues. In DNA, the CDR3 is TGTGCTAAGAGCCTCTCGAACACCGGGGAGCTGTTTTTT. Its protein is CAKSLSNTGELFF. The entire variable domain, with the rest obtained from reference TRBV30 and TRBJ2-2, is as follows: SQTIHQWPATLVQPVGSPLSLECTVEGTSNPNLYWYRQAAGRGLQLLFYSVGIGQISSEVPQNLSASRPQDRQFILSSKKLLLSDSGFYLCAKSLSNTGELFFGEGSRLTVL.

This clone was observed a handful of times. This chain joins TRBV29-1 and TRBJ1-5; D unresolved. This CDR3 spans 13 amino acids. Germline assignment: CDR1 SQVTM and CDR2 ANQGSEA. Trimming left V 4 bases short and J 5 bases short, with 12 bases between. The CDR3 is CSVGEGPHQPQHF. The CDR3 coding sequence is TGCAGCGTTGGGGAGGGCCCTCATCAGCCCCAGCATTTT.

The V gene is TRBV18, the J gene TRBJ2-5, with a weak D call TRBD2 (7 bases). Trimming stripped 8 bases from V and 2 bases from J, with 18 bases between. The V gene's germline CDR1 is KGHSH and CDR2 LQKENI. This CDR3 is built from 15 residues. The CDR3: CASTIAAGTQETQYF. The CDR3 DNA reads TGTGCCAGCACCATCGCAGCGGGGACACAAGAGACCCAGTACTTC.

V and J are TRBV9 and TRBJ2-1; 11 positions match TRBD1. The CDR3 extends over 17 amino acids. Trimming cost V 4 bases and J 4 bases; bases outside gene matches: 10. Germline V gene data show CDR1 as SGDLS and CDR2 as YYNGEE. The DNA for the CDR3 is TGTGCCAGCAGCCAGGGACAGGGGGTAAGGTCTTACAATGAGCAGTTCTTC. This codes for CASSQGQGVRSYNEQFF.

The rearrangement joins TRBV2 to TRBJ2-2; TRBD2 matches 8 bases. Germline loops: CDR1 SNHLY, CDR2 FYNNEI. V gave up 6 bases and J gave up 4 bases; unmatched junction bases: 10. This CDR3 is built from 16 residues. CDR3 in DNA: TGTGCCAGCAGCTTCCTCGGCGGGGGGAGCACCGGGGAGCTGTTTTTT. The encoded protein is CASSFLGGGSTGELFF.

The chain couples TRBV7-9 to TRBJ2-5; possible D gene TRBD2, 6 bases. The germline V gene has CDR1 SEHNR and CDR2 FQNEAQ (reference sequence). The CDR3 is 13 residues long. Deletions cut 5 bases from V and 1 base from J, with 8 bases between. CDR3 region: CASSRGSQETQYF. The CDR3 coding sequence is TGTGCCAGCAGCCGGGGGAGCCAAGAGACCCAGTACTTC.

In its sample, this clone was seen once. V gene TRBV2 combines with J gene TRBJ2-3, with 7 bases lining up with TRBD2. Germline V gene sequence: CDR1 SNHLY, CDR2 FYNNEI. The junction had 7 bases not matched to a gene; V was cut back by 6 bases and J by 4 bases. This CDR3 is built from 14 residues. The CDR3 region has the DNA TGTGCCAGCAGCCCGACTAGCAGCGCAGATACGCAGTATTTT. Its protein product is CASSPTSSADTQYF.

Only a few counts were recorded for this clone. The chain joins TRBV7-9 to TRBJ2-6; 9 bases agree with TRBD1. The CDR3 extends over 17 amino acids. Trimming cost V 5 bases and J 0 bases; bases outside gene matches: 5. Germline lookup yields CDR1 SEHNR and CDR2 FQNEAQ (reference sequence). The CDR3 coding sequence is TGTGCCAGCAGCCCCGGGACAGGGAACTCTGGGGCCAACGTCCTGACTTTC. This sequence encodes CASSPGTGNSGANVLTF.

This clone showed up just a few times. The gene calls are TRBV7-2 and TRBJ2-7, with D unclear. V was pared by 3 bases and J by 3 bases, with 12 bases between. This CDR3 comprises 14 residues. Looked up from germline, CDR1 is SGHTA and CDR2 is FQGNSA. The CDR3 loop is CASSFRNKDYEQYF. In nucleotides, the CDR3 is TGTGCCAGCAGCTTCCGTAACAAAGACTACGAGCAGTACTTC.

CDR3 sequence: CASSEAESYEQYF. CDR3 nucleotide sequence: TGTGCCAGCAGTGAAGCGGAGAGCTACGAGCAGTACTTC. V usage is TRBV6-1 and J usage is TRBJ2-7; D is undetermined. Trimming stripped 0 bases from V and 3 bases from J, with 6 bases between. This CDR3 has 13 amino acids. Germline V gives CDR1 MNHNS, CDR2 SASEGT.

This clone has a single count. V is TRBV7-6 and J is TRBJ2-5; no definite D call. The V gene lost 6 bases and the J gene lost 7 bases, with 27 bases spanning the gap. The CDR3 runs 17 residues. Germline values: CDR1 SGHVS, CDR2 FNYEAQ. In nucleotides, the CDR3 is TGTGCCAGCAGGCCCGATCCCGCAAAGTGGGTACTCGTGACCCAGTACTTC. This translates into CASRPDPAKWVLVTQYF.

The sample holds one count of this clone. In nucleotides, the CDR3 is TGTGCCAGCAGCTACCGCGACAGGCTAGGGAAGGGCTACACCTTC. Translation gives CASSYRDRLGKGYTF. The chain combines TRBV7-3 with TRBJ1-2; possibly TRBD1 for D (6 bases). V lost 4 bases to trimming and J lost 8 bases, with 20 bases between them. The CDR3 runs to 15 residues. In germline, CDR1 is SGHTA, CDR2 FQGTGA.

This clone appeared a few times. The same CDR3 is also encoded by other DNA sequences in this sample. CDR3 sequence (DNA): TGTGCCAGCAGCCTACAGGGGTCAACAGATACGCAGTATTTT. It yields the protein CASSLQGSTDTQYF. The chain has TRBV6-5 and TRBJ2-3, with 7 bases aligning to TRBD1. V lost 6 bases and J lost 3; bases outside the gene matches: 6. The germline V gene has CDR1 MNHEY and CDR2 SVGAGI. The CDR3 spans 14 residues.

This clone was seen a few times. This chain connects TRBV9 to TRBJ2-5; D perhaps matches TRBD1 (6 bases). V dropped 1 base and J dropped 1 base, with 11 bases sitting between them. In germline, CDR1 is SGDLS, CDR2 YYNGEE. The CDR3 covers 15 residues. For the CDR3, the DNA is TGTGCCAGCAGCGTAACGACAGGACGCCAAGAGACCCAGTACTTC. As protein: CASSVTTGRQETQYF.

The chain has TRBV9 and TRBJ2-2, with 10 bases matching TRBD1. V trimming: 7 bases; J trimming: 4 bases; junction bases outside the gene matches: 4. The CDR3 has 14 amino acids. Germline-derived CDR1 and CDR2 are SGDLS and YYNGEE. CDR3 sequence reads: CASRWTGGTGELFF. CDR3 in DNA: TGTGCCAGCCGCTGGACAGGGGGCACCGGGGAGCTGTTTTTT.

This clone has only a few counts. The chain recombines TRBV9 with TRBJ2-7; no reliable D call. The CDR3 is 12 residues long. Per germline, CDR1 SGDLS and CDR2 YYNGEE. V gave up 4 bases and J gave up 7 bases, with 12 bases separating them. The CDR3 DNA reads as TGTGCCAGCAGCACCGGGCCCGGGGAGCAGTACTTC. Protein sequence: CASSTGPGEQYF. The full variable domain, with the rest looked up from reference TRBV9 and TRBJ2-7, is DSGVTQTPKHLITATGQRVTLRCSPRSGDLSVYWYQQSLDQGLQFLIQYYNGEERAKGNILERFSAQQFPDLHSELNLSSLELGDSALYFCASSTGPGEQYFGPGTRLTVT.

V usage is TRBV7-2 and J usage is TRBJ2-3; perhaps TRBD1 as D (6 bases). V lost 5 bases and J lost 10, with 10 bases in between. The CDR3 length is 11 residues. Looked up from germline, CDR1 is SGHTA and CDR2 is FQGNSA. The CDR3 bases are TGTGCCAGCAGCGTACAGGGATCGCAGTATTTT. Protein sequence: CASSVQGSQYF.

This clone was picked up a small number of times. CDR3 coding DNA: TGTGCCAGCAGCCCACATTACGATGACAGGAACTATGGCTACACCTTC. This translates into CASSPHYDDRNYGYTF. V and J are TRBV28 and TRBJ1-2, with D perhaps TRBD1 (6 bases). This CDR3 has 16 residues. From germline, CDR1 is MDHEN and CDR2 SYDVKM. Trimming left V 6 bases short and J 2 bases short, with 19 bases between.

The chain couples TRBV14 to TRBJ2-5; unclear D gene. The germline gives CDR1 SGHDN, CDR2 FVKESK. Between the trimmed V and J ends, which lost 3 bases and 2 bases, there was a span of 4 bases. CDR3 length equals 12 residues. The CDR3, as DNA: TGTGCCAGCAGCCACGGTCAAGAGACCCAGTACTTC. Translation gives CASSHGQETQYF.

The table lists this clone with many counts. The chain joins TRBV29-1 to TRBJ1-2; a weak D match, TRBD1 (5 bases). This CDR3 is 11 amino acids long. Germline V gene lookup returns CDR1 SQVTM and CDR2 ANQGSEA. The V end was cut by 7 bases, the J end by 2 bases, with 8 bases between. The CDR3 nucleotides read TGCAGCGGGAGGGGAAACTATGGCTACACCTTC. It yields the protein CSGRGNYGYTF.

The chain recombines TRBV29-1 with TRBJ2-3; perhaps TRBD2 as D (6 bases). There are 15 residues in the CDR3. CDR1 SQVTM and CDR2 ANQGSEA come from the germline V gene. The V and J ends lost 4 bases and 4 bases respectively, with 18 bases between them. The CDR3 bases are TGCAGCGTTGGCTCCCTACTAGCTTCTCCAGATACGCAGTATTTT. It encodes CSVGSLLASPDTQYF.

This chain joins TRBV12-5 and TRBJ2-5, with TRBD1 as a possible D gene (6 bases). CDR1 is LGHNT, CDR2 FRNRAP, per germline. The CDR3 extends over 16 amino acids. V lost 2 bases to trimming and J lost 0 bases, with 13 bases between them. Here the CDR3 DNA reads TGTGCTAGTGGTTTGCCCCCTTGGGGGCACCAAGAGACCCAGTACTTC. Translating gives CASGLPPWGHQETQYF.

CDR3 sequence reads: CASSQARYLGGYTF. The CDR3 nucleotides are TGTGCCAGCAGCCAAGCTCGCTATCTGGGTGGCTACACCTTC. V usage is TRBV14 and J usage is TRBJ1-2; D unresolved. Germline V CDR1 and CDR2: SGHDN, FVKESK. The CDR3 runs 14 residues. Trimming took off 1 base at V and 7 bases at J, with 13 bases between the two ends.

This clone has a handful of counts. CDR3 DNA sequence: TGTGCCAGCAGCTTATTTCAGGTCTCTGGAAACACCATATATTTT. It is translated as CASSLFQVSGNTIYF. The rearrangement joins TRBV7-9 to TRBJ1-3; D ambiguous. The CDR3 runs to 15 residues. V lost 2 bases and J 0 bases, leaving 8 bases between the germline ends. Germline CDR1 is SEHNR and CDR2 is FQNEAQ (reference sequence).

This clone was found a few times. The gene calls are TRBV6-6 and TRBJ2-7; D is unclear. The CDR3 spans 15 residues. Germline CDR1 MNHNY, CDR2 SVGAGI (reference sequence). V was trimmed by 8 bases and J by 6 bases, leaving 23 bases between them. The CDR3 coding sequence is TGTGCCAGCGCCAAGATTAGTCAAGCTAGTTCCGAGCAGTACTTC. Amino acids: CASAKISQASSEQYF.

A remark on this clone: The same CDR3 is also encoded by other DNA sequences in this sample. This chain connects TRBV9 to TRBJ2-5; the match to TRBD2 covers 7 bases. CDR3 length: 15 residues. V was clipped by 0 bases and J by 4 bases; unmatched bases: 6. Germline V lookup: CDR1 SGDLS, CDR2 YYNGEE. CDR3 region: CASSVVGGSGETQYF. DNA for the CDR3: TGTGCCAGCAGCGTAGTCGGGGGGTCTGGAGAGACCCAGTACTTC.

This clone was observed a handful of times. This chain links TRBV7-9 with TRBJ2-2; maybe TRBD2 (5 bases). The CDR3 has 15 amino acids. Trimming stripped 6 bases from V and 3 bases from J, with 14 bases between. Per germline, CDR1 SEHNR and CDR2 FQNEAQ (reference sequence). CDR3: CASRQRSEDTGELFF. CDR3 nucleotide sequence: TGTGCCAGCAGACAGCGGAGCGAAGACACCGGGGAGCTGTTTTTT.